This T cell receptor beta chain emerged from a study of T-cell memory formation after mild COVID-19. This clonotype appeared a few times. Antigen: not known. Germline V CDR1 and CDR2: MNHEY, SVGAGI. Trimming pared 0 bases from V and 5 bases from J, leaving 8 bases between. The CDR3 length is 14 residues. Each CDR3 protein is one row after TCRdb ran MiXCR on the 5' RACE reads. The table includes fewer than 450,000 distinct CDR3 sequences, under 25% detected once. Study conclusions and caveats: Clonal second-wave expansions that peaked on day 37 had unconfirmed SARS-CoV-2 specificity.

The TCR originated in an adult woman who had mild COVID-19 (a few samples of this study predate the infection). Cell type and time point are not known. The rearrangement joins TRBV6-5 to TRBJ2-1, with D possibly called TRBD1 or TRBD2 (5 bases each). The source material was PBMCs or a T cell subset sorted from them (not recorded which). CDR3 nucleotide sequence: TGTGCCAGCAGTTACTCGGGACCGAACAATGAGCAGTTCTTC. It is translated as CASSYSGPNNEQFF.